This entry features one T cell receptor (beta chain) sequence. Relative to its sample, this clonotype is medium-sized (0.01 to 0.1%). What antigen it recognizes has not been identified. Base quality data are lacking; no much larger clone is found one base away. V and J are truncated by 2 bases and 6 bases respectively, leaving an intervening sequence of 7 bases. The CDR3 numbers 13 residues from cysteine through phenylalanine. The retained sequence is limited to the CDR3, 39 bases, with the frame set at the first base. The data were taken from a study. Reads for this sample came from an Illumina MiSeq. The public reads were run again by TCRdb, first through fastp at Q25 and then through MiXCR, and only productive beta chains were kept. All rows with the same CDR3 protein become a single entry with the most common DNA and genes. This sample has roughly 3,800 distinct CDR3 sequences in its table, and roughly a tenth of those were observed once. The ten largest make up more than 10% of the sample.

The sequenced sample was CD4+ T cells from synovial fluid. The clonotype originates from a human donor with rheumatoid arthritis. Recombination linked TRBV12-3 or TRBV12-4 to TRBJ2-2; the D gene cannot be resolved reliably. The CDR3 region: CASSLSSSGELFF. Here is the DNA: TGTGCCAGCAGTTTAAGCTCGTCCGGGGAGCTGTTTTTT.